The sequence of this T cell receptor (beta chain) was determined in a study of T cells in localized non-small cell lung cancer. Using immunoSEQ multiplex PCR, the repertoire was profiled, and TCRdb retains in-frame clones only, with some absent. The table shows roughly 16,000 clones, with roughly 80% occurring only once. Study outcomes and limitations: Clonality of T cells reached its maximum in uninvolved adjacent lung, surpassing tumor. There was an association of higher blood T cell density with longer overall survival. A median of approximately 50 clones ranked among the top 100 in tumor appeared in adjacent lung.

Details on this clone: The antigen is undetermined.

The TCR originated in a male donor aged 60 or over with stage I lung adenocarcinoma. Sequences were derived from peripheral blood, sampled before any cancer treatment.

CDR3 DNA: TGTGCCAGCAGTGATTTACTAGCGAGCTCCTACGAGCAGTACTTC. Protein: CASSDLLASSYEQYF. The gene calls are TRBV6-1 and TRBJ2-7; 7 bases match TRBD2. Germline loops: CDR1 MNHNS, CDR2 SASEGT. There are 15 residues in the CDR3. Trimming removed 3 bases from V and 0 bases from J; junction bases left unmatched: 5.